Following are 4 T cell receptor beta chains from one sample sequenced in a study of human T cells and chemical hapten exposure. TCRdb passed the RACE reads through MiXCR, listing each CDR3 protein once. The data show about 120,000 distinct CDR3 sequences, about 13% seen once. Time point defined: patch test 1, 2 weeks after DPC sensitization. Treatment of the sample: therapeutic diphenylcyclopropenone sensitization with weekly scalp DPC. The sequences come from whole blood, collected in connection with sensitization to the hapten diphenylcyclopropenone (DPC). The receptors here all came from a man between 18 and 29 years old with alopecia areata. Some clones in this sample may be carry-over from other donors' samples.

This clonotype was detected many times. The V and J genes are TRBV2 and TRBJ2-4; D ambiguous. The CDR3 length is 16 residues. CDR1 and CDR2 (germline): SNHLY, FYNNEI. V lost 4 bases to trimming and J lost 0 bases, with 13 bases between them. This CDR3 reads CASSVQQILAKNIQYF. DNA of the CDR3: TGTGCCAGCAGTGTACAACAGATACTAGCCAAAAACATTCAGTACTTC.

This clonotype was seen a few times. This rearrangement joins TRBV4-1 to TRBJ1-5, with a weak D call TRBD1 (5 bases). The CDR3 is made up of 16 amino acids. The V gene's germline CDR1 is MGHRA and CDR2 YSYEKL. Trimming took off 5 bases at V and 8 bases at J, with 22 bases between the two ends. The CDR3 DNA follows: TGCGCCAGCAGCTTCCAGGAGGGTTTTGGGGGTAAGCCCCAGCATTTT. This encodes CASSFQEGFGGKPQHF.

This clonotype was seen many times. V gene TRBV5-4 combines with J gene TRBJ1-1; D possibly corresponds to TRBD1 (5 bases). Trimming stripped 2 bases from V and 7 bases from J, with 9 bases between. CDR1 and CDR2 from the germline V gene are SGHNT and YYREEE (reference sequence). The CDR3 is 12 residues long. In nucleotides, the CDR3 is TGTGCCAGCAGCTTTCACAGGAGTGAAGCTTTCTTT. Its protein product is CASSFHRSEAFF. The full variable domain, rest sourced from reference TRBV5-4 and TRBJ1-1, is ETGVTQSPTHLIKTRGQQVTLRCSSQSGHNTVSWYQQALGQGPQFIFQYYREEENGRGNFPPRFSGLQFPNYSSELNVNALELDDSALYLCASSFHRSEAFFGQGTRLTVV.

The chain links TRBV11-2 to TRBJ2-2, with 9 nucleotides matching TRBD1. Germline V gene sequence: CDR1 SGHAT, CDR2 FQNNGV. V was pared by 6 bases and J by 3 bases, with 11 bases of the junction left unmatched. The CDR3 loop spans 17 amino acids. The CDR3 loop is CASRKGAGQGYTGELFF. CDR3 DNA: TGTGCCAGCAGGAAAGGGGCAGGACAGGGGTACACCGGGGAGCTGTTTTTT.